This T cell receptor (beta chain) was found in a study of CD8 T cells in Susac syndrome. Random hexamers were used to reverse transcribe an amount of about 0.45 to 1 ug RNA. A single record per CDR3 protein comes from TCRdb applying MiXCR to the immunoSEQ multiplex PCR reads. The sample holds roughly 170,000 distinct CDR3 sequences, 90% to 95% seen once. The receptor comes from a human donor with multiple sclerosis. Sequencing was done on a sample of CD4+ T cells from PBMCs.

CDR3 nucleotide sequence: TGTGCCGGTCGGACAGACGCTAATCAGCCCCAGCATTTT. This encodes CAGRTDANQPQHF. The chain joins TRBV6-1 to TRBJ1-5; D possibly corresponds to TRBD1 (6 bases). CDR1 MNHNS and CDR2 SASEGT come from the germline V gene. The V end was cut by 11 bases, the J end by 4 bases, with 15 bases between. CDR3 size: 13 residues.